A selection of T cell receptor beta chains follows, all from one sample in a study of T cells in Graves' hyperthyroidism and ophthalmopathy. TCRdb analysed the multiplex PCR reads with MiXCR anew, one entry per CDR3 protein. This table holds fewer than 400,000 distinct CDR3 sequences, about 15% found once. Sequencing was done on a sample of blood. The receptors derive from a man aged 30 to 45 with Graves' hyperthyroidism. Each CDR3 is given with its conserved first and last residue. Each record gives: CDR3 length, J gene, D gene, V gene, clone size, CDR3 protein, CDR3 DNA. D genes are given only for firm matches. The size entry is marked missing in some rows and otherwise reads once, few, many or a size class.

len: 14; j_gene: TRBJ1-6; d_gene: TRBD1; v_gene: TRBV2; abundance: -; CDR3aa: CASSEQGVQSPLHF; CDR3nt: TGTGCCAGCAGTGAACAGGGGGTGCAATCACCCCTCCACTTT
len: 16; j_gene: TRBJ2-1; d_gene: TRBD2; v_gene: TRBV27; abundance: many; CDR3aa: CASSSISGRAYNEQFF; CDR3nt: TGTGCCAGCAGTTCCATCAGCGGGAGGGCCTACAATGAGCAGTTCTTC
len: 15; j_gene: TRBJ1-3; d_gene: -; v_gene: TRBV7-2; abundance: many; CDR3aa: CASSLGTTTGNTIYF; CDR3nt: TGTGCCAGCAGCTTAGGTACAACAACTGGAAACACCATATATTTT
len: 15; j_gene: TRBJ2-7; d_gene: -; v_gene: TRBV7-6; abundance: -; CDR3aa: CASSLAGAQGGEQYF; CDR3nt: TGTGCCAGCAGCTTAGCGGGGGCACAGGGAGGCGAGCAGTACTTC
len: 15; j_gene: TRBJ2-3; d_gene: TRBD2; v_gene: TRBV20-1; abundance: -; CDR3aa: CSARGTSGSTDTQYF; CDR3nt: TGCAGTGCTAGAGGGACTAGCGGTAGCACAGATACGCAGTATTTT
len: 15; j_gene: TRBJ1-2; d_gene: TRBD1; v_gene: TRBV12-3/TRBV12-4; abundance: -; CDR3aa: CASRPNRGGNYGYTF; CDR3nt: TGTGCCAGCAGACCCAACAGGGGGGGAAACTATGGCTACACCTTC
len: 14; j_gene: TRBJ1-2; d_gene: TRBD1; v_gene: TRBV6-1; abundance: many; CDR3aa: CASSTATGSYGYTF; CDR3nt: TGTGCCAGCAGTACCGCGACAGGGTCTTATGGCTACACCTTC
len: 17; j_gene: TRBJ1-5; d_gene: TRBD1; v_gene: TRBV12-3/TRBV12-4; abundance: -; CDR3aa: CASSLFRGAMSNQPQHF; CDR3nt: TGTGCCAGCAGTTTGTTCAGGGGGGCGATGAGCAATCAGCCCCAGCATTTT
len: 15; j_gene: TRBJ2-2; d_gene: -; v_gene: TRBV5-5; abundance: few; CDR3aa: CASSLDSSNTGELFF; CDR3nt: TGTGCCAGCAGCTTGGATAGCTCGAACACCGGGGAGCTGTTTTTT
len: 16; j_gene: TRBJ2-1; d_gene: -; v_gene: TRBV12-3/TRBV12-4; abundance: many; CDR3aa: CASSSSRLTKGQEQFF; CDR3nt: TGTGCCAGCAGTTCTTCTAGGTTGACCAAGGGGCAAGAGCAGTTCTTC
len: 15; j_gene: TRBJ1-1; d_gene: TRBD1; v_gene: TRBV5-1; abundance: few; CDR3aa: CASSLTSGGGTEAFF; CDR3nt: TGCGCCAGCAGCTTGACCTCAGGGGGAGGGACTGAAGCTTTCTTT
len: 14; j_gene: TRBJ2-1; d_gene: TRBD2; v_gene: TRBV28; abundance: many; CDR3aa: CASSRGTNYNEQFF; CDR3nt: TGTGCCAGCAGTAGAGGGACTAACTACAATGAGCAGTTCTTC
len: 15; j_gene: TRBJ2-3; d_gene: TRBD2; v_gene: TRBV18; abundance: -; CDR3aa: CASSPPAGVSDTQYF; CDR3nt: TGTGCCAGCTCACCACCGGCGGGAGTTTCCGATACGCAGTATTTT
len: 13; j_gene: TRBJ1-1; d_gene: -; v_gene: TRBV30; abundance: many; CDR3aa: CARTGQLNTEAFF; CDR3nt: TGTGCCCGGACCGGACAATTAAACACTGAAGCTTTCTTT
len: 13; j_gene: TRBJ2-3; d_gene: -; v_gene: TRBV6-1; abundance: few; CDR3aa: CASDDLTTDTQYF; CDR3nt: TGTGCCAGCGACGATTTGACCACAGATACGCAGTATTTT
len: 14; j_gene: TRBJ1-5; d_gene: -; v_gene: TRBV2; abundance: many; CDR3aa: CASSDTDSNQPQHF; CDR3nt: TGTGCCAGCAGTGATACAGATAGCAATCAGCCCCAGCATTTT
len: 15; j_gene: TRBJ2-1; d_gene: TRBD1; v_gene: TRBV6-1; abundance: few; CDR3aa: CATKDRQGGHNEQFF; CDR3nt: TGTGCCACCAAGGATAGACAGGGTGGTCACAATGAGCAGTTCTTC
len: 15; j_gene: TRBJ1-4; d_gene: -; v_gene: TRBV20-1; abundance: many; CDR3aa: CSARDGRAGDEKLFF; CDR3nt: TGCAGTGCTAGAGATGGCAGGGCTGGGGATGAAAAACTGTTTTTT
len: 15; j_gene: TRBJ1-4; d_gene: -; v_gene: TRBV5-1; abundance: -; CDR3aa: CASSPGPTDNEKLFF; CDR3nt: TGCGCCAGCAGCCCCGGACCGACCGACAATGAAAAACTGTTTTTT
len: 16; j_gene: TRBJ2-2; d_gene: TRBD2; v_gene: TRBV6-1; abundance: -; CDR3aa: CASSEGPSGSNGELFF; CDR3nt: TGTGCCAGCAGTGAAGGGCCTAGCGGGAGTAACGGGGAGCTGTTTTTT
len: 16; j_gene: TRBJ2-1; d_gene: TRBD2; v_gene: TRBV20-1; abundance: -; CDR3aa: CSARETSEVRGNEQFF; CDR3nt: TGCAGTGCCAGAGAGACTAGCGAAGTCCGTGGGAATGAGCAGTTCTTC
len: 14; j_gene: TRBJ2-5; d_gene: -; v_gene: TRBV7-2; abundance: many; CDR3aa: CASSLAGSGETQYF; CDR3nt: TGTGCCAGCAGCTTAGCAGGGTCTGGAGAGACCCAGTACTTC
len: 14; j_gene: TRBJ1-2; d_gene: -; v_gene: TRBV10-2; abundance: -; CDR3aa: CASSAPQSTYGYTF; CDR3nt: TGCGCCAGCAGTGCGCCACAGTCGACCTATGGCTACACCTTC
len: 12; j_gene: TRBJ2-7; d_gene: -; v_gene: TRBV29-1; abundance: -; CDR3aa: CSVELSSYEQYF; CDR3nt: TGCAGCGTTGAGTTAAGTTCCTACGAGCAGTACTTC
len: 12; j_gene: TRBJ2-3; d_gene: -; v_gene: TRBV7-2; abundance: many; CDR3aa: CASGRGRDTQYF; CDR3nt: TGTGCCAGCGGAAGGGGCCGTGATACGCAGTATTTT
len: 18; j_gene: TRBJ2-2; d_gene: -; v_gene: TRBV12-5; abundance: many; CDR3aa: CASGLVRTGTHNTGELFF; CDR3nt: TGTGCTAGTGGTTTGGTACGAACCGGGACACATAACACCGGGGAGCTGTTTTTT
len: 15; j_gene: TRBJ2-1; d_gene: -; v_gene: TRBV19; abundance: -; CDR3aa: CASSMSSGLYNEQFF; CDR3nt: TGTGCCAGTAGTATGTCCTCGGGGCTATACAATGAGCAGTTCTTC
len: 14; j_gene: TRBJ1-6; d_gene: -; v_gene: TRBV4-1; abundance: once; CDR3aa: CASSPPGGNSPLHF; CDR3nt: TGCGCCAGCAGCCCACCCGGGGGGAATTCACCCCTCCACTTT
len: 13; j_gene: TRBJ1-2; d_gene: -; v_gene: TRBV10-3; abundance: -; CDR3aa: CAISLEGSYGYTF; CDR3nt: TGTGCCATCAGCCTCGAGGGGAGTTATGGCTACACCTTC
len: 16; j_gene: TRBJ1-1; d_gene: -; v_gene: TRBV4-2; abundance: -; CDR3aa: CASSQPSGGSSTEAFF; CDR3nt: TGTGCCAGCAGCCAACCCTCGGGAGGGTCGAGCACTGAAGCTTTCTTT
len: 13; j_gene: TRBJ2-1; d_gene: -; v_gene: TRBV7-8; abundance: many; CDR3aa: CASSLNSRDEQFF; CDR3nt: TGTGCCAGCAGCTTAAATAGCAGGGATGAGCAGTTCTTC
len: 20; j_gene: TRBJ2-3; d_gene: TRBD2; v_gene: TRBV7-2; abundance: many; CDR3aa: CASSQQPGLAGGSGEGTQYF; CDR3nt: TGTGCCAGCAGCCAGCAACCGGGACTAGCGGGAGGCTCCGGTGAGGGTACGCAGTATTTT
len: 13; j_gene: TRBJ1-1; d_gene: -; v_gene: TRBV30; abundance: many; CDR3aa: CAWSVSAHTEAFF; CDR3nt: TGTGCCTGGAGTGTATCCGCCCACACTGAAGCTTTCTTT
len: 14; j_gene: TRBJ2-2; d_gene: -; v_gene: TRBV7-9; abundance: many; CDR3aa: CASSPTGLGGELFF; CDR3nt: TGTGCCAGCAGCCCAACAGGGCTGGGCGGGGAGCTGTTTTTT
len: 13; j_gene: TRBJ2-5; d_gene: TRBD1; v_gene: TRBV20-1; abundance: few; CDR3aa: CSARGQFQETQYF; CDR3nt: TGCAGTGCTAGGGGACAGTTCCAAGAGACCCAGTACTTC
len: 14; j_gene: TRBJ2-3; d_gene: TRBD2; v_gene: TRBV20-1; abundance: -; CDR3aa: CSASQREGTDTQYF; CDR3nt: TGCAGTGCCAGCCAGCGGGAGGGCACAGATACGCAGTATTTT
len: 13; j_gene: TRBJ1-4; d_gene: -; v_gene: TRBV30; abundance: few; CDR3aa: CAWTPSTNEKLFF; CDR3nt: TGTGCCTGGACCCCCTCAACTAATGAAAAACTGTTTTTT
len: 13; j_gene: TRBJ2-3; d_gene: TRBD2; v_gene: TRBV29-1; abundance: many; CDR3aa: CSVVRGDTDTQYF; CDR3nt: TGCAGCGTTGTTCGGGGGGACACAGATACGCAGTATTTT
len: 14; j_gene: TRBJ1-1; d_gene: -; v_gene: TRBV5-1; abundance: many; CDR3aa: CASSSSIPNTEAFF; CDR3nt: TGCGCCAGCAGCTCCTCGATCCCGAACACTGAAGCTTTCTTT
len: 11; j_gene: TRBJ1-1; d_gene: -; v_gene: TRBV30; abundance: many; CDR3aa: CAWRGRLEAFF; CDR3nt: TGTGCCTGGAGGGGGCGGCTGGAAGCTTTCTTT
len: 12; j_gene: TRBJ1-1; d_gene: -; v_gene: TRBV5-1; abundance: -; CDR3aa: CASKGGQPEAFF; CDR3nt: TGCGCCAGCAAGGGGGGGCAGCCTGAAGCTTTCTTT
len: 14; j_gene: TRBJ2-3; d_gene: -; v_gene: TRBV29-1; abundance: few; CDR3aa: CSVEAGSGSDTQYF; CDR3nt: TGCAGCGTTGAGGCAGGGTCCGGGTCAGATACGCAGTATTTT
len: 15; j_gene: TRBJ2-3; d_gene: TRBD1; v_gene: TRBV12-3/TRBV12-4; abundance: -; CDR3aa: CASSLGQGAEDMQYF; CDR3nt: TGTGCCAGCAGTTTAGGACAGGGGGCTGAAGATATGCAGTATTTT
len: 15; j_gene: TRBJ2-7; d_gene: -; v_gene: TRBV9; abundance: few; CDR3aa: CASSAGIGSLWEQYF; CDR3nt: TGTGCCAGCAGCGCTGGAATTGGGTCGTTGTGGGAGCAGTACTTC
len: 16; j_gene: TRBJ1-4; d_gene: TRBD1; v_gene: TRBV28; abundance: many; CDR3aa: CASSLHRDSSNEKLFF; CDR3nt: TGTGCCAGCAGTTTACACCGGGACAGTTCTAATGAAAAACTGTTTTTT
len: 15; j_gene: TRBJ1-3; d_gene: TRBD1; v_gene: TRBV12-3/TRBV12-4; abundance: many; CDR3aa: CASTSATGAGNTIYF; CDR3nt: TGTGCCAGCACCTCAGCGACAGGGGCTGGAAACACCATATATTTT
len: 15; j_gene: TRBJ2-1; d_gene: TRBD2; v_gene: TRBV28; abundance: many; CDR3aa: CASEGREGMIDEQFF; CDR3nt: TGTGCCAGCGAGGGCCGGGAGGGGATGATAGATGAGCAGTTCTTC
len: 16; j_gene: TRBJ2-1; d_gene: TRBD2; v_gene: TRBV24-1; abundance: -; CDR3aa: CATSDSGLAESNEQFF; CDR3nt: TGTGCCACCAGTGATTCGGGACTAGCGGAAAGCAATGAGCAGTTCTTC
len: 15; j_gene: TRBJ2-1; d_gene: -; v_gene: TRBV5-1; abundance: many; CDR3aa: CASSLGPSSYNEQFF; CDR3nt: TGTGCCAGCAGCTTGGGCCCCAGCTCCTACAATGAGCAGTTCTTC
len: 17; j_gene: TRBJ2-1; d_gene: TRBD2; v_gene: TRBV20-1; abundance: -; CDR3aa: CSASSLAGLAGGDEQFF; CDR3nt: TGCAGTGCTAGTAGTTTGGCTGGGCTAGCGGGAGGGGATGAGCAGTTCTTC
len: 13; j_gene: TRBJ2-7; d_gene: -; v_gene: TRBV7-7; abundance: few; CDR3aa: CASSSGVEGEQYF; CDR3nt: TGTGCTAGCAGCTCCGGGGTCGAAGGCGAGCAGTACTTC
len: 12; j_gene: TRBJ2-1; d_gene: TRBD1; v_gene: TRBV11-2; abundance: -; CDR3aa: CASRDRADEQFF; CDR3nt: TGTGCCAGCAGGGACAGGGCGGATGAGCAGTTCTTC
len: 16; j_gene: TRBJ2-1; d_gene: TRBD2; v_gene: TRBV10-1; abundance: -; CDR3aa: CASSESSGRARNEQFF; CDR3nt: TGCGCCAGCAGTGAATCGAGCGGGAGGGCCCGGAATGAGCAGTTCTTC
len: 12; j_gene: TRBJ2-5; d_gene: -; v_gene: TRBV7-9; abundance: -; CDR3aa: CASRLGGETQYF; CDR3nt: TGTGCCAGCCGGCTGGGCGGAGAGACCCAGTACTTC
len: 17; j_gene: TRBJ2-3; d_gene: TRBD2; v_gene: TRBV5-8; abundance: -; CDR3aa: CASSSNPSRDYTDTQYF; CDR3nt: TGTGCCAGCAGCTCGAATCCCTCTCGGGACTACACAGATACGCAGTATTTT
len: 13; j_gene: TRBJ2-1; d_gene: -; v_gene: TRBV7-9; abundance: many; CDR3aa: CASSLSADNEQFF; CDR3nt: TGTGCCAGCAGCTTATCGGCAGACAATGAGCAGTTCTTC
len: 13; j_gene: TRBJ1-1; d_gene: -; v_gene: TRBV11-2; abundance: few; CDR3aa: CASSFSEEAEAFF; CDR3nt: TGTGCCAGCAGCTTTTCGGAAGAGGCTGAAGCTTTCTTT
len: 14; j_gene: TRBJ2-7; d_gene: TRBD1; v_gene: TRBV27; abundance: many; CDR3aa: CASSLTGGFGEQYF; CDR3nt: TGTGCCAGCAGTTTAACAGGGGGGTTTGGAGAGCAGTACTTC
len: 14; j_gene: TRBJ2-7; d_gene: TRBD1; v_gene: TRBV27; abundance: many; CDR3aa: CASSLRGQIYEQYF; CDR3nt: TGTGCCAGCAGTTTACGGGGACAGATCTACGAGCAGTACTTC